A single sample gave rise to the 20 T cell receptor beta chains below, sequenced in a study of blood T cells in healthy people across ages. Then a second PCR, running roughly 6 to 11 cycles, was carried out with a sample-barcoded 5' primer and a J-beta primer mix. TCRdb independently ran MiXCR on the 5' RACE reads; one entry per CDR3 protein. The sample lists around 500,000 distinct CDR3 sequences, roughly a quarter occurring once. In addition, the sample was reused for a study of T cells of mothers and their children.

The sequencing input was blood. The source of these receptors is a boy aged 2 to 9 in good health.

V is TRBV7-9 and J is TRBJ1-4; maybe TRBD1 (6 bases). The germline V gene encodes CDR1 SEHNR and CDR2 FQNEAQ (reference sequence). The CDR3 runs to 16 residues. Between the trimmed V and J ends, which lost 6 bases and 8 bases, there was a span of 22 bases. In DNA form, the CDR3 reads TGTGCCAGCAGACCCTCACCAGGGGCAGGAGGCGAAAAACTGTTTTTT. It codes for CASRPSPGAGGEKLFF. The full variable domain, in which reference TRBV7-9 and TRBJ1-4 provide the parts outside the CDR3, is DTGVSQNPRHKITKRGQNVTFRCDPISEHNRLYWYRQTLGQGPEFLTYFQNEAQLEKSRLLSDRFSAERPKGSFSTLEIQRTEQGDSAMYLCASRPSPGAGGEKLFFGSGTQLSVL.

Worth noting for this clonotype: One end of the junction fails to match germline, which may point to a read error. V usage is TRBV6-5 and J usage is TRBJ1-2; tentative D call: TRBD1 (5 bases). The CDR3 extends over 16 amino acids. In germline, CDR1 is MNHEY, CDR2 SVGAGI. The chain's CDR3 is CAISQTESGTLYGYTF. The CDR3 region has the DNA TGTGCCATCAGTCAGACCGAGTCAGGGACCCTATATGGCTACACCTTC.

There are a few counts of this clonotype. J is TRBJ2-5 and V is TRBV5-1; perhaps TRBD1 as D (5 bases). The J call may be incorrect, as the DNA end agrees better with TRBJ2-7. Germline V lookup: CDR1 SGHRS, CDR2 YFSETQ. The length of the CDR3 is 14 residues. CDR3 in DNA: TGCGCCAGCAGCCCTGGACACGATTACTACGAGCAGTACTTC. Translation gives CASSPGHDYYEQYF.

This clonotype was picked up a small number of times. The chain carries TRBV19 and TRBJ1-2, with TRBD1 identical over 8 bases. This CDR3 is 13 amino acids long. Germline V gene lookup returns CDR1 LNHDA and CDR2 SQIVND (reference sequence). After removal of 5 bases from V and 8 bases from J, the junction contained 7 bases not matched to a gene. This CDR3 is CASSATGVGGYTF. As DNA, the CDR3 is TGTGCCAGTAGTGCGACAGGGGTTGGCGGCTACACCTTC.

This clonotype was detected only a few times. The chain couples TRBV27 to TRBJ2-3, with 8 nucleotides matching TRBD2. There are 17 residues in the CDR3. Germline-derived CDR1 and CDR2 are MNHEY and SMNVEV (reference sequence). V trimming: 7 bases; J trimming: 5 bases; junction bases outside the gene matches: 17. CDR3 bases: TGTGCCAGCACCCGTTACCCTCAGCGGGAGAGTAAAGATACGCAGTATTTT. Encoded protein: CASTRYPQRESKDTQYF.

The J gene is TRBJ2-7, the V gene TRBV6-2 or TRBV6-3; D possibly corresponds to TRBD2 (6 bases). Trimming took 2 bases from V and 2 from J, leaving 13 bases between them. CDR3 length: 15 residues. Germline loops: CDR1 MNHEY, CDR2 SVGEGT. The DNA of the CDR3 is TGTGCCAGCAGTTACCGGGGGTCAAATCCCTACGAGCAGTACTTC. Amino acids: CASSYRGSNPYEQYF.

This clonotype was observed a few times. CDR3 sequence reads: CASSLRGNDEQYF. The CDR3, as DNA: TGTGCCAGCTCACTAAGGGGTAACGACGAGCAGTACTTC. The gene calls are TRBV18 and TRBJ2-5, with D possibly TRBD1 on 5 matching bases. TRBJ2-7 explains the end of the DNA better; the J call may be wrong. CDR1 and CDR2 (germline): KGHSH, LQKENI. The CDR3 is 13 amino acids.

This clonotype has a handful of counts. The chain combines TRBV28 with TRBJ2-6, with 10 bases aligning to TRBD1. Unmatched junction bases numbered 9, after V lost 3 bases and J lost 1 base. The CDR3 contains 19 residues. In germline, CDR1 is MDHEN, CDR2 SYDVKM. For the CDR3, the DNA is TGTGCCAGCAGTTTTTCTCCGGGACAGGGGTCGTCTGGGGCCAACGTCCTGACTTTC. This encodes CASSFSPGQGSSGANVLTF.

The chain combines TRBV6-6 with TRBJ2-4, with D possibly called TRBD1 or TRBD2 (5 bases each). The germline V gene has CDR1 MNHNY and CDR2 SVGAGI (reference sequence). The CDR3 spans 14 residues. Trimming took 6 bases from V and 2 from J, leaving 11 bases between them. The CDR3 nucleotides are TGTGCCAGCAGGCCGAGGGGTCCCAAAAACATTCAGTACTTC. Its protein is CASRPRGPKNIQYF.

In its sample, this clonotype was seen a few times. The chain couples TRBV7-8 to TRBJ2-5; TRBD2 aligns across 8 bases. The J call may be mistaken, given a closer DNA end match to TRBJ2-1. The germline CDR1 and CDR2 sequences are SGHVS and FQNEAQ. The CDR3 length is 15 residues. This chain's CDR3 is CASNPAAGGFDEQFF. In DNA, the CDR3 is TGTGCCAGCAACCCCGCTGCGGGGGGCTTCGATGAGCAGTTCTTC.

The rearrangement links TRBV10-3 to TRBJ1-2; no firm D call. Germline loops: CDR1 ENHRY, CDR2 SYGVKD. Trimming stripped 3 bases from V and 6 bases from J, with 8 bases between. There are 12 residues in the CDR3. Here the CDR3 reads CAISDPGDGYTF. CDR3 nucleotide sequence: TGTGCCATCAGTGACCCGGGAGATGGCTACACCTTC.

The chain uses TRBV25-1 and TRBJ1-6, with 7 nucleotides matching TRBD1. This CDR3 is built from 14 residues. The V and J ends lost 3 bases and 9 bases, in that order; junction bases with no gene match: 5. Germline CDR1 is MGHDK and CDR2 is SYGVNS. CDR3 DNA sequence: TGTGCCAGCAGTGATCAGGGGGTGGGTTCACCCCTCCACTTT. Its protein product is CASSDQGVGSPLHF.

The chain links TRBV6-5 to TRBJ2-3; possible D gene TRBD2, 5 bases. Looked up from germline, CDR1 is MNHEY and CDR2 is SVGAGI. This CDR3 comprises 17 residues. Deletions cut 2 bases from V and 2 bases from J, with 17 bases between. The CDR3 region is CASSYRWVGGLTDTQYF. CDR3 nucleotides: TGTGCCAGCAGTTACAGATGGGTGGGCGGACTCACAGATACGCAGTATTTT.

This clonotype was observed a handful of times. The chain recombines TRBV29-1 with TRBJ1-2; 10 nucleotides match TRBD1. The germline V gene has CDR1 SQVTM and CDR2 ANQGSEA. The CDR3 runs to 13 residues. The V and J ends lost 4 bases and 4 bases, in that order; junction bases with no gene match: 3. The DNA for the CDR3 is TGCAGCGTTGTGGGACAGGGGATCTATGGCTACACCTTC. Translation: CSVVGQGIYGYTF.

The sample holds a few counts of this clonotype. The V and J genes are TRBV4-3 and TRBJ1-5, with TRBD1 matching 8 bases. With V trimmed by 4 bases and J by 4 bases, 3 bases remained unmatched. Germline V gene lookup returns CDR1 LGHNA and CDR2 YSLEER. The CDR3 spans 14 residues. As DNA, the CDR3 is TGCGCCAGCAGCCTATGGACAGGGAATCAGCCCCAGCATTTT. Its translation: CASSLWTGNQPQHF.

The chain links TRBV20-1 to TRBJ2-3; the match to TRBD2 covers 8 bases. CDR3 size: 13 residues. The V gene's germline CDR1 is DFQATT and CDR2 SNEGSKA (reference sequence). With 4 bases clipped from V and 4 bases from J, the junction kept 4 bases outside the gene matches. The CDR3 coding sequence is TGCAGTGCTACCGGACTAGCCCCAGATACGCAGTATTTT. Its translation: CSATGLAPDTQYF.

J is TRBJ2-5 and V is TRBV18, with D hard to call. The closer fit of TRBJ2-7 to the DNA end suggests the J call may be wrong. In germline, CDR1 is KGHSH, CDR2 LQKENI. This CDR3 region has 13 residues. The CDR3 loop is CASSPAVDYEQYF. In DNA form, the CDR3 reads TGTGCCAGCTCACCAGCCGTTGATTACGAGCAGTACTTC.

The rearrangement links TRBV20-1 to TRBJ2-7, with 8 positions matching TRBD2. CDR3 length: 14 amino acids. J was trimmed by 2 bases and V by 5 bases; bases with no gene match: 8. Germline-derived CDR1 and CDR2 are DFQATT and SNEGSKA (reference sequence). The CDR3 is CSAPLREAPYEQYF. CDR3 in DNA: TGCAGTGCTCCCCTGCGGGAGGCTCCCTACGAGCAGTACTTC.

This clonotype was seen a single time. This chain links TRBV28 with TRBJ2-5; TRBD2 aligns across 12 bases. The better agreement between TRBJ2-7 and the DNA end casts doubt on the J call. Germline V gene sequence: CDR1 MDHEN, CDR2 SYDVKM. The CDR3 is 15 residues long. The CDR3 loop reads CASSLTSGRSHEQYF. In nucleotides, the CDR3 is TGTGCCAGCAGTCTCACTAGCGGGAGGTCCCACGAGCAGTACTTC.

This clonotype showed up just a few times. The chain recombines TRBV9 with TRBJ2-7, with a weak D call TRBD2 (7 bases). CDR3 length equals 16 residues. V dropped 3 bases and J dropped 5 bases, with 21 bases sitting between them. Looked up from germline, CDR1 is SGDLS and CDR2 is YYNGEE. The DNA of the CDR3 is TGTGCCAGCAGCGCCTACGCCGGCGGGGGCGTGGACGAGCAGTACTTC. It codes for CASSAYAGGGVDEQYF.